The 25 T cell receptor beta chains below were found in one sample sequenced in a study of blood T cell repertoires in COVID-19. Some clones are missing from TCRdb's copy, which holds only in-frame ones; the method was immunoSEQ multiplex PCR. The data contain more than 95,000 clones, around 83% of them singletons. The source material was peripheral blood. All receptors derive from a man older than 75 with active or convalescent COVID-19.

The CDR3 sequence: CASSILGGPREDIQYF. Here the CDR3 DNA reads TGTGCCAGTAGTATTTTAGGGGGACCTCGGGAGGACATTCAGTACTTC. The chain carries TRBV19 and TRBJ2-4; maybe TRBD2 (7 bases). The CDR3 is 16 amino acids. From germline, CDR1 is LNHDA and CDR2 SQIVND (reference sequence). Trimming stripped 3 bases from V and 8 bases from J, with 20 bases between.

This clone occurred once. This chain uses TRBV7-9 with TRBJ2-7, with 9 bases fitting TRBD2. The CDR3 is 17 residues long. Germline V gives CDR1 SEHNR, CDR2 FQNEAQ (reference sequence). Trimming cost V 2 bases and J 0 bases; bases outside gene matches: 8. The CDR3 here is CASSLMRLAGSSYEQYF. DNA of the CDR3: TGTGCCAGCAGCTTAATGAGGCTAGCGGGGAGCTCCTACGAGCAGTACTTC.

The V gene is TRBV10-3, the J gene TRBJ1-1; D is unclear. This CDR3 contains 12 residues. Germline CDR1 ENHRY, CDR2 SYGVKD. V lost 6 bases and J lost 1, with 6 bases in between. The CDR3: CAIRRTNTEAFF. The CDR3 DNA reads TGTGCCATCAGGAGAACGAACACTGAAGCTTTCTTT.

The V gene is TRBV6-4, the J gene TRBJ2-7; 10 bases align to TRBD2. The V gene end was trimmed by 6 bases and the J gene end by 6 bases; junction bases not matched to a gene: 5. The CDR3 spans 13 residues. Germline loops: CDR1 MRHNA, CDR2 SNTAGT. For the CDR3, the DNA is TGTGCCAGCAGCAAAGGACTAGCGGCCGAGCAGTACTTC. It yields the protein CASSKGLAAEQYF.

The V call is TRBV3-1 (or the pseudogene TRBV3-2), the J call TRBJ2-7; D possibly corresponds to TRBD2 (7 bases). This CDR3 is built from 15 residues. Trimming took off 2 bases at V and 7 bases at J, with 18 bases between the two ends. CDR1 is LGHDT, CDR2 YNNKEL, per germline (reference sequence). The CDR3 sequence: CASSQNLGGLGEQYF. For the CDR3, the DNA is TGTGCCAGCAGCCAAAATTTGGGGGGGCTAGGGGAGCAGTACTTC.

This clone was recorded a few times. V is TRBV19 and J is TRBJ1-5; TRBD1 agrees at 8 bases. CDR1 is LNHDA and CDR2 is SQIVND in the germline V gene (reference sequence). With 7 bases clipped from V and 5 bases from J, the junction kept 7 bases outside the gene matches. The CDR3 extends over 14 amino acids. The CDR3 loop reads CASTRQGAYQPQHF. Written as DNA, the CDR3 is TGTGCCAGTACGAGGCAGGGGGCTTATCAGCCCCAGCATTTT.

This sequence joins TRBV7-9 and TRBJ2-3, with TRBD2 matching over 11 bases. Per the germline V gene, CDR1 is SEHNR and CDR2 is FQNEAQ (reference sequence). The CDR3 consists of 19 residues. After removal of 0 bases from V and 5 bases from J, the junction contained 13 bases not matched to a gene. The DNA for the CDR3 is TGTGCCAGCAGCTTAGCCCCATTCCCACTAGCGGGGGCTGGAGATACGCAGTATTTT. It encodes CASSLAPFPLAGAGDTQYF. Full variable domain (rest looked up from reference TRBV7-9 and TRBJ2-3): DTGVSQNPRHKITKRGQNVTFRCDPISEHNRLYWYRQTLGQGPEFLTYFQNEAQLEKSRLLSDRFSAERPKGSFSTLEIQRTEQGDSAMYLCASSLAPFPLAGAGDTQYFGPGTRLTVL.

This clone has just a few counts. The CDR3 DNA reads as TGTGCCAGCAGCCAGGGGACAGGGTACACTGAAGCTTTCTTT. Amino acid sequence: CASSQGTGYTEAFF. The V gene is TRBV5-8, the J gene TRBJ1-1, with 9 nucleotides matching TRBD1. The CDR3 sequence is 14 residues long. V was clipped by 4 bases and J by 3 bases; unmatched bases: 4. Germline CDR1 reads SGHTS; CDR2 reads YDEGEE.

The CDR3 DNA reads TGTGCCAGCAGCCAAACCAGGGGAGAGACCCAGTACTTC. It translates to CASSQTRGETQYF. The V and J genes are TRBV11-2 and TRBJ2-5; TRBD1 might be the D (6 bases). Germline V gene lookup returns CDR1 SGHAT and CDR2 FQNNGV. Trimming cost V 5 bases and J 4 bases, with 11 bases left between them. This CDR3 spans 13 amino acids.

The V gene is TRBV7-8, the J gene TRBJ2-3; the match to TRBD2 covers 10 bases. Trimming took 2 bases from V and 6 from J; bases not matched to a gene: 8. The CDR3 extends over 16 amino acids. Germline lookup yields CDR1 SGHVS and CDR2 FQNEAQ. DNA for the CDR3: TGTGCCAGCAGCTTATACAGTCTAGCGGGGGTGGATACGCAGTATTTT. It encodes CASSLYSLAGVDTQYF. Together with reference TRBV7-8 and TRBJ2-3, the CDR3 gives the full variable domain: GAGVSQSPRYKVAKRGQDVALRCDPISGHVSLFWYQQALGQGPEFLTYFQNEAQLDKSGLPSDRFFAERPEGSVSTLKIQRTQQEDSAVYLCASSLYSLAGVDTQYFGPGTRLTVL.

The V gene is TRBV5-5, the J gene TRBJ2-2; 12 bases agree with TRBD2. V was pared by 3 bases and J by 7 bases, with 7 bases of the junction left unmatched. CDR3 length: 16 amino acids. In germline, CDR1 is SGHKS, CDR2 YYEKEE (reference sequence). In nucleotides, the CDR3 is TGTGCCAGCAGCTCTCGACTAGCGGGGGCCGGCGGGGAGCTGTTTTTT. Its translation is CASSSRLAGAGGELFF.

This clone was seen once. This rearrangement joins TRBV6-4 to TRBJ2-2, with a tentative D call TRBD2 (6 bases). Looked up from germline, CDR1 is MRHNA and CDR2 is SNTAGT. With 7 bases removed from V and 7 bases from J, the gap between germline ends came to 16 bases. This CDR3 has 14 residues. CDR3 in amino acids: CASKLSRDFGELFF. CDR3 nucleotides: TGTGCCAGCAAATTGAGCAGGGACTTCGGGGAGCTGTTTTTT.

This chain links TRBV2 with TRBJ2-7, with 10 bases lining up with TRBD1. V lost 6 bases to trimming and J lost 7 bases; unmatched junction nucleotides: 9. The germline V gene encodes CDR1 SNHLY and CDR2 FYNNEI. CDR3 length: 14 residues. DNA for the CDR3: TGTGCCAGCAGAGCCGGGACAGGGGCGGGTGAGCAGTACTTC. As protein: CASRAGTGAGEQYF.

The chain is built from TRBV12-5 and TRBJ2-3; 15 positions match TRBD2. There are 16 residues in the CDR3. The V segment lost 4 bases and the J segment 6 bases; nucleotides outside the gene matches: 5. Germline V gene sequence: CDR1 LGHNT, CDR2 FRNRAP. The CDR3 nucleotides are TGTGCTAGTGGTTCCGGACTAGCGGGGGGGTTGGATACGCAGTATTTT. Encoded protein: CASGSGLAGGLDTQYF.

The rearrangement links TRBV18 to TRBJ2-1; 11 bases align to TRBD1. The CDR3 has 14 amino acids. CDR1 is KGHSH, CDR2 LQKENI, per germline. The trim removed 2 bases at V and 10 bases at J, leaving 4 bases unmatched. In nucleotides, the CDR3 is TGTGCCAGCTCACCAAGGACAGGGGGCTGGGAGCAGTTCTTC. Translation gives CASSPRTGGWEQFF.

CDR3 region: CASSVVKGVNTEAFF. The CDR3, as DNA: TGTGCCAGCAGCGTAGTCAAGGGGGTGAACACTGAAGCTTTCTTT. This chain uses TRBV9 with TRBJ1-1; tentative D call: TRBD1 (6 bases). Trimming left V 0 bases short and J 0 bases short, with 9 bases between. Germline CDR1 reads SGDLS; CDR2 reads YYNGEE. There are 15 residues in the CDR3. The full variable domain, rest sourced from reference TRBV9 and TRBJ1-1, is DSGVTQTPKHLITATGQRVTLRCSPRSGDLSVYWYQQSLDQGLQFLIQYYNGEERAKGNILERFSAQQFPDLHSELNLSSLELGDSALYFCASSVVKGVNTEAFFGQGTRLTVV.

The chain uses TRBV7-9 and TRBJ1-3; TRBD1 agrees at 10 bases. Trimming removed 3 bases from V and 6 bases from J; junction bases left unmatched: 2. Germline V gene lookup returns CDR1 SEHNR and CDR2 FQNEAQ (reference sequence). CDR3 size: 14 residues. The CDR3 here is CASSFGQGVNTIYF. CDR3 in DNA: TGTGCCAGCAGCTTTGGACAGGGGGTAAACACCATATATTTT.

Only one count was recorded for this clone. CDR3 residues: CASSRDRNYGYTF. CDR3 coding DNA: TGTGCCAGCAGTCGGGACAGGAACTATGGCTACACCTTC. The V call is TRBV2, the J call TRBJ1-2; 8 bases are a match to TRBD1. The CDR3 sequence is 13 residues long. CDR1 is SNHLY and CDR2 is FYNNEI in the germline V gene. Trimming at V came to 5 bases and at J to 2 bases, leaving 1 base not matched to a gene. Variable domain in full (rest from reference TRBV2 and TRBJ1-2): EPEVTQTPSHQVTQMGQEVILRCVPISNHLYFYWYRQILGQKVEFLVSFYNNEISEKSEIFDDQFSVERPDGSNFTLKIRSTKLEDSAMYFCASSRDRNYGYTFGSGTRLTVV.

V gene TRBV18 combines with J gene TRBJ2-7, with D possibly matching TRBD1 (5 bases). Looked up from germline, CDR1 is KGHSH and CDR2 is LQKENI. The CDR3 contains 15 residues. V lost 2 bases to trimming and J lost 2 bases, with 13 bases between them. The CDR3 here is CASSPVQGGTYEQYF. For the CDR3, the DNA is TGTGCCAGCTCACCAGTCCAGGGCGGCACCTACGAGCAGTACTTC. Variable domain in full (rest from reference TRBV18 and TRBJ2-7): NAGVMQNPRHLVRRRGQEARLRCSPMKGHSHVYWYRQLPEEGLKFMVYLQKENIIDESGMPKERFSAEFPKEGPSILRIQQVVRGDSAAYFCASSPVQGGTYEQYFGPGTRLTVT.

This clone was recorded once. The V and J genes are TRBV2 and TRBJ2-3, with 8 nucleotides matching TRBD1. The CDR3 length is 16 residues. The V and J ends lost 8 bases and 3 bases, in that order; junction bases with no gene match: 13. Germline values: CDR1 SNHLY, CDR2 FYNNEI. The CDR3 loop is CASSDRAPFLTDTQYF. CDR3 bases: TGTGCCAGCTCGGACAGGGCCCCCTTTTTGACAGATACGCAGTATTTT.

This clone was seen only a few times. V gene TRBV6-1 combines with J gene TRBJ2-3; 11 positions match TRBD2. The germline gives CDR1 MNHNS, CDR2 SASEGT. The V segment lost 5 bases and the J segment 4 bases; nucleotides outside the gene matches: 8. The CDR3 length is 16 residues. CDR3 sequence: CASSQVAGGPPDTQYF. CDR3 nucleotide sequence: TGTGCCAGCAGTCAAGTAGCGGGGGGGCCTCCAGATACGCAGTATTTT.

Points on this clone: At one boundary the junction diverges from the germline segment, which might be a read error. V and J are TRBV10-1 and TRBJ1-1; 9 positions agree with TRBD1. There are 16 residues in the CDR3. In germline, CDR1 is WNHNN, CDR2 SYGVQD (reference sequence). DNA for the CDR3: TGCGCTAGCAGTACAGAGGACAGGGGACTAGACACTGAAGCTTTCTTT. Translated: CASSTEDRGLDTEAFF.

The V and J genes are TRBV4-2 and TRBJ1-1, with 9 bases fitting TRBD1. V gave up 4 bases and J gave up 6 bases; unmatched junction bases: 12. CDR1 and CDR2 (germline): LGHNA, YNFKEQ. The CDR3 runs 16 residues. The CDR3: CASSPRDRAREAEAFF. The DNA for the CDR3 is TGTGCCAGCAGCCCCCGGGACAGGGCAAGAGAGGCTGAAGCTTTCTTT.

V and J are TRBV6-2 or TRBV6-3 and TRBJ2-1; the match to TRBD2 covers 7 bases. CDR3 length equals 16 residues. Germline CDR1 MNHEY, CDR2 SVGEGT. V was clipped by 1 base and J by 1 base; unmatched bases: 4. Written as DNA, the CDR3 is TGTGCCAGCAGTTACTTTACGGGGGGATCCTACAATGAGCAGTTCTTC. It translates to CASSYFTGGSYNEQFF.

The chain joins TRBV29-1 to TRBJ1-3; tentative D call: TRBD1 (5 bases). The CDR3 spans 15 residues. Germline V gene lookup returns CDR1 SQVTM and CDR2 ANQGSEA. V lost 4 bases, J lost 4 bases, and 17 bases lay in between. The chain's CDR3 is CSVVSPGDSGNTIYF. CDR3 sequence (DNA): TGCAGCGTTGTGAGCCCGGGGGACTCGGGAAACACCATATATTTT. Full variable domain (rest looked up from reference TRBV29-1 and TRBJ1-3): SAVISQKPSRDICQRGTSLTIQCQVDSQVTMMFWYRQQPGQSLTLIATANQGSEATYESGFVIDKFPISRPNLTFSTLTVSNMSPEDSSIYLCSVVSPGDSGNTIYFGEGSWLTVV.